This TCR beta chain was observed in a study of blood T cell repertoires in COVID-19. On the study more broadly: The United States, Italy and Spain provided the acute and convalescent COVID-19 samples. PBMCs, B-cell-depleted T cells, or T cells provided the cDNA or gDNA that made up the material.

The CDR3 contains 11 residues. Between the trimmed V and J ends, which lost 3 bases and 5 bases, there was a span of 5 bases. Germline V CDR1 and CDR2: DFQATT, SNEGSKA (reference sequence). In the source study's methods: Reference gene primer amplification gave nucleated cell count estimates. Clones were read by immunoSEQ multiplex PCR, and TCRdb kept only the in-frame ones, dropping some. The DNA was the basis for D and trimming; V, J and clone size are from that table. There are a few hundred thousand clones in the sample; more than 70% occur only once, and around 1.3% lies in the top ten. The TCR comes from a man between 35 and 55 years old with acute or convalescent COVID-19. The V call is TRBV20-1, the J call TRBJ1-5; no reliable D call. The sequenced sample consisted of peripheral blood. The CDR3 coding sequence is TGCAGTGCTAGCCAGGATCAGCCCCAGCATTTT. Residues: CSASQDQPQHF.